One and the same sample provided the 10 T cell receptor beta chains below, sequenced in a study of cytomegalovirus exposure and HLA in healthy donors. Vbeta (60) and Jbeta (13) primers were used in the PCR. Produced via immunoSEQ multiplex PCR; TCRdb's table is partial and in-frame only. The repertoire holds roughly 160,000 clones, 70% to 80% seen once, with more than 3.5% in the top ten. The sequencing sample was made of PBMCs. These receptors were obtained from a man younger than 45 in good health and CMV-seropositive.

This sequence joins TRBV7-9 and TRBJ2-7, with TRBD1 matching 8 bases. The CDR3 totals 14 residues. Germline V gene sequence: CDR1 SEHNR, CDR2 FQNEAQ (reference sequence). J lost 0 bases, V lost 5 bases, and 3 bases had no gene match. CDR3 residues: CASSPTGGSYEQYF. The CDR3, as DNA: TGTGCCAGCAGCCCTACAGGGGGCTCCTACGAGCAGTACTTC.

The chain is built from TRBV6-1 and TRBJ2-3; perhaps TRBD1 as D (6 bases). The V end was cut by 2 bases, the J end by 1 base, with 10 bases between. The CDR3 is 15 residues long. Germline lookup yields CDR1 MNHNS and CDR2 SASEGT. Here the CDR3 reads CASSEWAGGTDTQYF. The CDR3 region has the DNA TGTGCCAGCAGTGAATGGGCAGGGGGCACAGATACGCAGTATTTT.

V usage is TRBV10-3 and J usage is TRBJ1-2; 8 bases fit TRBD1. CDR3 length equals 14 residues. Germline V lookup: CDR1 ENHRY, CDR2 SYGVKD. V was pared by 3 bases and J by 4 bases, with 4 bases of the junction left unmatched. CDR3 loop: CAISDPGGIYGYTF. Written as DNA, the CDR3 is TGTGCCATCAGTGACCCAGGGGGCATCTATGGCTACACCTTC.

The chain carries TRBV5-6 and TRBJ2-5, with D possibly TRBD2 on 6 matching bases. Germline CDR1 is SGHDT and CDR2 is YYEEEE. V shed 2 bases and J shed 7 bases, with 30 bases lying between them. This CDR3 is 19 amino acids long. DNA of the CDR3: TGTGCCAGCAGCTTCGTACTAGCAACGTCTTCCCACCAGATTAGGACCCAGTACTTC. Translation: CASSFVLATSSHQIRTQYF.

The V and J genes are TRBV28 and TRBJ1-3, with D unclear. V was cut by 6 bases and J by 0 bases, with 9 bases left in between. Germline loops: CDR1 MDHEN, CDR2 SYDVKM. CDR3 size: 14 residues. CDR3 DNA sequence: TGTGCCAGCAGGGCAGGATTCTCTGGAAACACCATATATTTT. It encodes CASRAGFSGNTIYF.

This chain joins TRBV4-1 and TRBJ1-3; no firm D call. CDR1 is MGHRA and CDR2 is YSYEKL in the germline V gene. The germline V and J ends were trimmed by 10 bases and 4 bases, with 14 bases remaining between them. This CDR3 has 13 residues. The CDR3 coding sequence is TGCGCCACCCGAAGTGGCCCCGGAAACACCATATATTTT. Translated: CATRSGPGNTIYF.

The chain recombines TRBV11-2 with TRBJ2-7, with TRBD1 matching 8 bases. V trimming: 4 bases; J trimming: 3 bases; junction bases outside the gene matches: 5. CDR1 is SGHAT and CDR2 is FQNNGV in the germline V gene. This CDR3 has 14 residues. The chain's CDR3 is CASSSGTGNYEQYF. The CDR3 DNA follows: TGTGCCAGCAGCTCCGGGACAGGTAACTACGAGCAGTACTTC.

This clone was seen a single time. The chain has TRBV7-6 and TRBJ2-7; D is possibly TRBD2 (6 bases). Trimming pared 3 bases from V and 5 bases from J, leaving 11 bases between. The germline V gene has CDR1 SGHVS and CDR2 FNYEAQ. This CDR3 region has 13 residues. CDR3 amino acids: CASSFRRDHEQYF. The CDR3 nucleotides read TGTGCCAGCAGCTTCCGGAGGGATCACGAGCAGTACTTC.

The chain has TRBV6-4 and TRBJ1-6, with 7 bases matching TRBD1. CDR1 is MRHNA, CDR2 SNTAGT, per germline. The CDR3 spans 17 residues. After removal of 4 bases from V and 14 bases from J, the junction contained 20 bases not matched to a gene. CDR3 sequence (DNA): TGTGCCAGCAGTGCCGTATACAGGGGCCCAACCCCACGATCCCTCCACTTT. This translates into CASSAVYRGPTPRSLHF.

The chain carries TRBV19 and TRBJ2-5; a weak D match, TRBD1 (6 bases). The V gene lost 5 bases and the J gene lost 1 base, with 14 bases spanning the gap. This CDR3 is built from 15 residues. Germline V gene lookup returns CDR1 LNHDA and CDR2 SQIVND (reference sequence). This CDR3 reads CASSARGSPQETQYF. The CDR3 coding sequence is TGTGCCAGTAGTGCCAGGGGTAGCCCCCAAGAGACCCAGTACTTC.